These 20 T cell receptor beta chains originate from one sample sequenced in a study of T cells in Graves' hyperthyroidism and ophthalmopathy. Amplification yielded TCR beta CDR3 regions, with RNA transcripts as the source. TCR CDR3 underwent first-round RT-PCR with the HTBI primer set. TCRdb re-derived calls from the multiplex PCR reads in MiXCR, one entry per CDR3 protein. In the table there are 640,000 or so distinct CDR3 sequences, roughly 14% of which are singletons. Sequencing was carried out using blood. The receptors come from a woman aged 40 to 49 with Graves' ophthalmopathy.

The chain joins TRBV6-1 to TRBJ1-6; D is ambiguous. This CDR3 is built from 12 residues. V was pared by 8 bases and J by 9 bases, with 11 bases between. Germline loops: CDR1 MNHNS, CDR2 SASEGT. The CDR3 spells CASFVSGSPLHF. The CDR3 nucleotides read TGTGCCAGCTTCGTCTCGGGTTCACCCCTCCACTTT.

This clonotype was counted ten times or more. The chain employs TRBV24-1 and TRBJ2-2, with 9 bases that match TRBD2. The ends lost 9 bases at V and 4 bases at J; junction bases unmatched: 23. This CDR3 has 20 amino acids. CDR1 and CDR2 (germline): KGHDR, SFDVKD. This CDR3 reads CATSHTLTRGRAWGTGELFF. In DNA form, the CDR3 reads TGTGCCACCTCACACACCTTGACCCGCGGGAGGGCGTGGGGCACCGGGGAGCTGTTTTTT.

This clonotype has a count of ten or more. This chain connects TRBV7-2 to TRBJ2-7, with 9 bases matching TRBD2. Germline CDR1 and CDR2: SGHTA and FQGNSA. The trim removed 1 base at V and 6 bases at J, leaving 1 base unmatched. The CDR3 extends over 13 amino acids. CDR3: CASSLDSGGEQYF. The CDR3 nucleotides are TGTGCCAGCAGCTTAGATAGCGGGGGCGAGCAGTACTTC.

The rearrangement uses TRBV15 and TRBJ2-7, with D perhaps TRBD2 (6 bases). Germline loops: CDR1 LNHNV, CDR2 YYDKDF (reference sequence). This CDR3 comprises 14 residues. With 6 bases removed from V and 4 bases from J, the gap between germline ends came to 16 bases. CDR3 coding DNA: TGTGCCACCAGAGGGGACTCATACCCTTACGAGCAGTACTTC. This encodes CATRGDSYPYEQYF.

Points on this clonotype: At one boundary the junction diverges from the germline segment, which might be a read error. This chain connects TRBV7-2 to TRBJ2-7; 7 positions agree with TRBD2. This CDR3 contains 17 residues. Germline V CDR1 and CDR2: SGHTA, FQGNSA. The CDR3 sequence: CASRLAGGRKLAYEQYF. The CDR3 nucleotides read TGTGCCAGCAGATTAGCGGGTGGGAGGAAACTAGCCTACGAGCAGTACTTC. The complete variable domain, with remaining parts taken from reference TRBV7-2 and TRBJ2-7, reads GAGVSQSPSNKVTEKGKDVELRCDPISGHTALYWYRQSLGQGLEFLIYFQGNSAPDKSGLPSDRFSAERTGGSVSTLTIQRTQQEDSAVYLCASRLAGGRKLAYEQYFGPGTRLTVT.

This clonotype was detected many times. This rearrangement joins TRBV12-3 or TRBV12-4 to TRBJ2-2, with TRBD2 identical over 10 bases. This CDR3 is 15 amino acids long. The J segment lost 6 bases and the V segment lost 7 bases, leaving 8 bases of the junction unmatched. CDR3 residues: CASTRTSGAPGELFF. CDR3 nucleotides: TGTGCCAGCACCAGGACTAGCGGAGCCCCCGGGGAGCTGTTTTTT.

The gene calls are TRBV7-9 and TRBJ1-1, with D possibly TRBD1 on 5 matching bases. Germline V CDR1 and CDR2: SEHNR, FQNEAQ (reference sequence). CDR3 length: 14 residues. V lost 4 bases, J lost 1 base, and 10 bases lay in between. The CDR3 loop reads CASSSHRKNTEAFF. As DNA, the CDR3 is TGTGCCAGCAGCTCGCACAGGAAGAACACTGAAGCTTTCTTT. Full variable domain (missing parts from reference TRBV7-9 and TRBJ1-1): DTGVSQNPRHKITKRGQNVTFRCDPISEHNRLYWYRQTLGQGPEFLTYFQNEAQLEKSRLLSDRFSAERPKGSFSTLEIQRTEQGDSAMYLCASSSHRKNTEAFFGQGTRLTVV.

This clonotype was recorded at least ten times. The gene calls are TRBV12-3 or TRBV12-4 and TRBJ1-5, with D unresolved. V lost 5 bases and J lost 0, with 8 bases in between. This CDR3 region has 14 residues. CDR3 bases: TGTGCCAGCAGTCCTTATAGTAGCAATCAGCCCCAGCATTTT. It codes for CASSPYSSNQPQHF.

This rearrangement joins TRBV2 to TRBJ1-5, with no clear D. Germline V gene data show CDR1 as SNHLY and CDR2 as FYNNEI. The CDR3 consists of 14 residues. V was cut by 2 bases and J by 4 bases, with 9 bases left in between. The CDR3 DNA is TGTGCCAGCAGTGAACAAGAACAGAATCAGCCCCAGCATTTT. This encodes CASSEQEQNQPQHF.

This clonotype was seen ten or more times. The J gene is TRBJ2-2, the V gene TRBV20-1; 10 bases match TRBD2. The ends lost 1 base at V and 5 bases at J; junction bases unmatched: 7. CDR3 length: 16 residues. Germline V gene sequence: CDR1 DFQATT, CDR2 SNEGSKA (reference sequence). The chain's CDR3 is CSARAASGSETGELFF. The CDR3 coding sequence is TGCAGTGCTAGAGCGGCTAGCGGGAGCGAGACCGGGGAGCTGTTTTTT.

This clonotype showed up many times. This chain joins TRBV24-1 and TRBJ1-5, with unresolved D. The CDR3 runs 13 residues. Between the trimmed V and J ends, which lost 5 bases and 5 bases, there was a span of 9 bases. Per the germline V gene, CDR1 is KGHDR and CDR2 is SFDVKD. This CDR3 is CATSGEADQPQHF. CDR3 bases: TGTGCCACCAGTGGTGAGGCGGATCAGCCCCAGCATTTT.

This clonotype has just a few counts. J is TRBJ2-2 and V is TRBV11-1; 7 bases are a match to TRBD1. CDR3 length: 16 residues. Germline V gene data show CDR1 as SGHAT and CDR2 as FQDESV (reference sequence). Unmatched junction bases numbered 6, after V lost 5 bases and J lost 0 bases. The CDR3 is CASSGDRDANTGELFF. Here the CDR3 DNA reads TGTGCCAGCAGCGGAGACAGGGACGCGAACACCGGGGAGCTGTTTTTT. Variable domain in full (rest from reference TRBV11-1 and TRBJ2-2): EAEVAQSPRYKITEKSQAVAFWCDPISGHATLYWYRQILGQGPELLVQFQDESVVDDSQLPKDRFSAERLKGVDSTLKIQPAELGDSAMYLCASSGDRDANTGELFFGEGSRLTVL.

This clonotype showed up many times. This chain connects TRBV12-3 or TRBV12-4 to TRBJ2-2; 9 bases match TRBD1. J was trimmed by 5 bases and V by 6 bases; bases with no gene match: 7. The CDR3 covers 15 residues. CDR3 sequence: CASRSGTGRTGELFF. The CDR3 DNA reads TGTGCCAGCAGATCCGGGACAGGGAGGACCGGGGAGCTGTTTTTT.

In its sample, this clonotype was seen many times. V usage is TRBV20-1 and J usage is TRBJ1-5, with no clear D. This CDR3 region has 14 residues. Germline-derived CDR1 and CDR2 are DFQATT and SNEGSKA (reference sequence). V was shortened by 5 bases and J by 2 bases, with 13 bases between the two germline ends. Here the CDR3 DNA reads TGCAGTGCTTCCCGGGAAGTGGGCAATCAGCCCCAGCATTTT. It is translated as CSASREVGNQPQHF.

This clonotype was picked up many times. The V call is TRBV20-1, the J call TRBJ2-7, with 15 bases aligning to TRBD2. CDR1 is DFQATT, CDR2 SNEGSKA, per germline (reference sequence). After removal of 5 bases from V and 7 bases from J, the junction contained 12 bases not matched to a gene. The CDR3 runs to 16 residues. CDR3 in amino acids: CSAPGTSGRSTEEQYF. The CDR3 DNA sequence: TGCAGTGCTCCCGGGACTAGCGGGAGGTCTACTGAGGAGCAGTACTTC.

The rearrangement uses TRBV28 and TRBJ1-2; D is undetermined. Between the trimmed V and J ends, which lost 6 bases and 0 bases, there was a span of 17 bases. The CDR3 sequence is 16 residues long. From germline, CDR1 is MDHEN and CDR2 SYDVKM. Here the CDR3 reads CASSSPVQLANYGYTF. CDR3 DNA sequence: TGTGCCAGCAGCTCCCCAGTCCAGTTAGCTAACTATGGCTACACCTTC.

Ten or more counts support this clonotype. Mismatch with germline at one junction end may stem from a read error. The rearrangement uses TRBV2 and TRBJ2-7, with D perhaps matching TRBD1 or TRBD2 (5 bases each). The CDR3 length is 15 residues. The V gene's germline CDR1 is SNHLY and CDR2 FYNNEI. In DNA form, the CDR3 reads TGTGCCAGCAGGGAAGGCCAGGGAGTTTCCTACGAGCAGTACTTC. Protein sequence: CASREGQGVSYEQYF.

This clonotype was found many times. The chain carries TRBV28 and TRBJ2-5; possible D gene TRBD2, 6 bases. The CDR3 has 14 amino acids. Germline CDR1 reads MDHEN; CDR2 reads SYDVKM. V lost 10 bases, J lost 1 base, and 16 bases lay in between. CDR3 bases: TGTGCCACCCTTCGCCCGGGGGTCCAAGAGACCCAGTACTTC. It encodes CATLRPGVQETQYF.

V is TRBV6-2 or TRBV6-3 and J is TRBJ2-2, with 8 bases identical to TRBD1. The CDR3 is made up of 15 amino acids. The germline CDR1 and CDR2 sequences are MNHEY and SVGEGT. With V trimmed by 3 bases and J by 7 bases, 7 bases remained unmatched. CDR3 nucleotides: TGTGCCAGCAGTTATCTGACAGGGGCTGGCGGGGAGCTGTTTTTT. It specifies CASSYLTGAGGELFF.

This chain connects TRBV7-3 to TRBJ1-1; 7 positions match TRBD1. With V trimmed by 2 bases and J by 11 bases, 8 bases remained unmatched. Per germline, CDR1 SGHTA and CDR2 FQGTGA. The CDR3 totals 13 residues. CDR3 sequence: CASSLYNRGIAFF. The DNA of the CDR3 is TGTGCCAGCAGCTTATACAACAGGGGTATTGCTTTCTTT.